This entry concerns a single T cell receptor beta chain. Its target is unknown. The sample originates from a study of long-term antiretroviral therapy in people with HIV. At the survey level, the v3.0 immunoSEQ assay was run. It was about 35,000-50,000 T-cell genomes per sample that sequencing targeted. Sequenced by immunoSEQ multiplex PCR; TCRdb stores in-frame clones only, minus some. Among roughly 6,400 clones listed, around 85% were seen once. Study-level points and caveats: Pre-ART clonal expansions dominated every time point's repertoire. Narrower CDR3 length ranges marked HIV repertoires relative to controls.

Trimming pared 0 bases from V and 5 bases from J, leaving 11 bases between. This CDR3 region has 15 residues. CDR1 is SGHRS and CDR2 is YFSETQ in the germline V gene. The chain joins TRBV5-1 to TRBJ1-4, with D possibly TRBD1 on 6 matching bases. The specimen was unsorted PBMCs, collected 1.1 years after starting antiretroviral therapy. The sequence came from a man aged 35 to 55 with HIV. The CDR3 protein is CASSLVGQGNEKLFF. The CDR3 bases are TGCGCCAGCAGCTTGGTTGGGCAGGGGAATGAAAAACTGTTTTTT.